This TCR beta chain was recorded in a study of CD8+CD57+ T cells in acquired aplastic anemia. Whole-study findings and limits: Simpson's diversity of CD8+ cells was not significantly different in patients compared with controls. Patients and controls shared over 25 CD8+ CDR3 sequences, highly expressed in patients.

Trimming removed 1 base from V and 19 bases from J; junction bases left unmatched: 16. This CDR3 spans 15 amino acids. Germline V gene sequence: CDR1 SGHTA, CDR2 FQGNSA. Worth noting for this clonotype: No antigen is known for it.

CDR3 and TCR beta VDJ profiling relied on a genomic DNA template. MiXCR was run by TCRdb on the reads, yielding one entry per CDR3 protein. The sample carries just over 400,000 distinct CDR3 sequences, roughly 68% recorded once. This sequence originates from a human donor in good health, serving as a control. The chain is built from TRBV7-2 and TRBJ2-6; 7 bases are shared with TRBD1. Sequenced sample: sorted CD4+, CD8+, or CD8+CD57+ T cells (not recorded which) from PBMCs. The CDR3 loop reads CASSLEGAADTQYTF. The CDR3 nucleotides are TGTGCCAGCAGCTTAGAGGGGGCTGCAGATACGCAGTATACTTTC.